Below, one T cell receptor (beta chain) is given with its context. Its cognate antigen is unknown. The V gene lost 1 base and the J gene lost 6 bases, with 15 bases spanning the gap. The CDR3 is 15 residues long. Germline V gene data show CDR1 as SGHAT and CDR2 as FQNNGV. The CDR3 regions of TCR beta were amplified from RNA transcripts. The HTBI primer set was used in a first-round RT-PCR of the TCR CDR3. Using its own MiXCR run on the multiplex PCR reads, TCRdb lists one record per CDR3 protein. The repertoire includes hundreds of thousands of distinct CDR3 sequences, approximately 25% of them detected once, and over 9% sits in the top ten. Ophthalmopathy patients had moderate-to-severe active disease, CAS ≥3, NOSPECS ≥4, and disease duration under 3 months. These data come from a study of T cells in Graves' hyperthyroidism and ophthalmopathy. Study observations and caveats: Most expanded thyroid clonotypes above 0.001 also appeared in blood.

V usage is TRBV11-2 and J usage is TRBJ1-2, with a tentative D call TRBD1 (5 bases). The receptor's source is a young woman with Graves' ophthalmopathy. The sequencing input was blood. The DNA of the CDR3 is TGTGCCAGCAGCTTAGTAGGCGGACGGGGGGATGGCTACACCTTC. It is translated as CASSLVGGRGDGYTF.